The 18 T cell receptor beta chains below were found in one sample sequenced in a study of blood T cell repertoires in COVID-19. Only in-frame clones appear in the TCRdb table, and some are missing; sequencing was by immunoSEQ multiplex PCR. The sample records 120,000 to 150,000 clones, 65% to 85% being singletons. The sequenced sample consisted of peripheral blood. The receptors derive from a woman between 50 and 59 years old with acute or convalescent COVID-19.

The chain combines TRBV4-3 with TRBJ1-1, with 10 nucleotides matching TRBD1. The CDR3 runs 15 residues. The ends lost 1 base at V and 3 bases at J; junction bases unmatched: 2. Germline assignment: CDR1 LGHNA and CDR2 YSLEER. CDR3 DNA: TGCGCCAGCAGCCAAGGACAGGGGGCGGACACTGAAGCTTTCTTT. Residues: CASSQGQGADTEAFF.

The chain combines TRBV7-2 with TRBJ2-5; 8 bases are a match to TRBD2. Germline V gives CDR1 SGHTA, CDR2 FQGNSA. CDR3 length equals 13 residues. V lost 5 bases to trimming and J lost 7 bases; unmatched junction nucleotides: 6. The CDR3 coding sequence is TGTGCCAGCAGCCACGGGGGGGCCGCGACCCAGTACTTC. Translated, it gives CASSHGGAATQYF. Using reference TRBV7-2 and TRBJ2-5 for the parts outside the CDR3, the full variable domain is GAGVSQSPSNKVTEKGKDVELRCDPISGHTALYWYRQSLGQGLEFLIYFQGNSAPDKSGLPSDRFSAERTGGSVSTLTIQRTQQEDSAVYLCASSHGGAATQYFGPGTRLLVL.

CDR3 bases: TGTGCCAGCAGCTTATATACCGGGACAGGGGTGGACACTGAAGCTTTCTTT. Its translation: CASSLYTGTGVDTEAFF. This chain joins TRBV13 and TRBJ1-1, with TRBD1 matching 10 bases. There are 17 residues in the CDR3. CDR1 PRHDT and CDR2 FYEKMQ come from the germline V gene (reference sequence). The J segment lost 3 bases and the V segment lost 2 bases, leaving 9 bases of the junction unmatched.

J is TRBJ2-7 and V is TRBV25-1; 13 positions agree with TRBD2. J was trimmed by 3 bases and V by 3 bases; bases with no gene match: 5. The CDR3 totals 16 residues. Germline V CDR1 and CDR2: MGHDK, SYGVNS. Here the CDR3 DNA reads TGTGCCAGCAGTGAGGCCGGGACTAGCGGGGACTACGAGCAGTACTTC. As protein: CASSEAGTSGDYEQYF.

The genes are TRBV6-2 or TRBV6-3 and TRBJ2-1; possibly TRBD2 for D (6 bases). This CDR3 spans 15 amino acids. Trimming removed 6 bases at V and 2 bases at J, with 14 bases between. Germline V lookup: CDR1 MNHEY, CDR2 SVGEGT. For the CDR3, the DNA is TGTGCCAGCAGCCTCTTGCGGGGCGCCTACAATGAGCAGTTCTTC. As protein: CASSLLRGAYNEQFF.

The rearrangement uses TRBV6-2 or TRBV6-3 and TRBJ1-6, with a tentative D call TRBD1 (5 bases). Trimming took 3 bases from V and 9 from J, leaving 12 bases between them. The CDR3 sequence is 14 residues long. CDR1 and CDR2 (germline): MNHEY, SVGEGT. CDR3 sequence: CASSYPGGFSPLHF. The CDR3 DNA is TGTGCCAGCAGTTATCCCGGGGGGTTTTCACCCCTCCACTTT.

This clone appeared a few times. V is TRBV27 and J is TRBJ2-7; 9 positions match TRBD2. The CDR3 is 16 amino acids. The J segment lost 2 bases and the V segment lost 1 base, leaving 6 bases of the junction unmatched. Germline values: CDR1 MNHEY, CDR2 SMNVEV (reference sequence). CDR3 bases: TGTGCCAGCAGTTTATTAAGGACTAGCGACACCTACGAGCAGTACTTC. Its protein product is CASSLLRTSDTYEQYF.

The V and J genes are TRBV6-5 and TRBJ1-3, with TRBD1 as a possible D gene (5 bases). Germline CDR1 is MNHEY and CDR2 is SVGAGI. CDR3 length equals 14 residues. V was trimmed by 5 bases and J by 0 bases, leaving 8 bases between them. CDR3 sequence: CASSIDSSGNTIYF. In nucleotides, the CDR3 is TGTGCCAGCAGTATCGACAGCTCTGGAAACACCATATATTTT.

This chain links TRBV19 with TRBJ1-1; 7 bases match TRBD1. The germline V gene has CDR1 LNHDA and CDR2 SQIVND (reference sequence). The J segment lost 5 bases and the V segment lost 4 bases, leaving 7 bases of the junction unmatched. The CDR3 totals 14 residues. In DNA form, the CDR3 reads TGTGCCAGTAGTACCCCAGGGGGATGGACTGAAGCTTTCTTT. Translating gives CASSTPGGWTEAFF.

The chain joins TRBV10-2 to TRBJ2-7; 9 bases fit TRBD1. This CDR3 is 15 amino acids long. V lost 2 bases, J lost 1 base, and 3 bases stayed unmatched. Germline V CDR1 and CDR2: WSHSY, SAAADI. The CDR3 loop reads CASSEMGQGSYEQYF. CDR3 bases: TGCGCCAGCAGTGAGATGGGACAGGGATCCTACGAGCAGTACTTC.

The chain employs TRBV10-3 and TRBJ1-3, with 7 bases lining up with TRBD1. The ends lost 9 bases at V and 2 bases at J; junction bases unmatched: 13. The CDR3 has 16 residues. Germline-derived CDR1 and CDR2 are ENHRY and SYGVKD. In nucleotides, the CDR3 is TGTGCCATAAAAACAGGGGCCGACCTAGCTGGAAACACCATATATTTT. It is translated as CAIKTGADLAGNTIYF.

The chain combines TRBV7-2 with TRBJ2-3; TRBD2 aligns across 11 bases. CDR3 length equals 16 residues. Germline loops: CDR1 SGHTA, CDR2 FQGNSA. V dropped 5 bases and J dropped 0; count of bases not matched to a gene: 4. The CDR3 DNA reads as TGTGCCAGCAGCGTACTAGCGGGGGCCAGCACAGATACGCAGTATTTT. This sequence encodes CASSVLAGASTDTQYF.

V usage is TRBV4-3 and J usage is TRBJ1-6, with no clear D. The CDR3 totals 14 residues. With 0 bases removed from V and 9 bases from J, the gap between germline ends came to 9 bases. CDR1 is LGHNA, CDR2 YSLEER, per germline. Here the CDR3 reads CASSQEGRPSPLHF. The CDR3 DNA reads TGCGCCAGCAGCCAAGAGGGCAGGCCTTCACCCCTCCACTTT.

In nucleotides, the CDR3 is TGCGCCAGCAGTTCCAGGGTAGGGGCTGGCTACACCTTC. Translating gives CASSSRVGAGYTF. V usage is TRBV5-1 and J usage is TRBJ1-2; possibly TRBD1 for D (5 bases). The germline V and J ends were trimmed by 5 bases and 7 bases, with 15 bases remaining between them. Per the germline V gene, CDR1 is SGHRS and CDR2 is YFSETQ. This CDR3 contains 13 residues.

This clone was recorded only once. V usage is TRBV6-5 and J usage is TRBJ2-7, with 8 positions matching TRBD1. Trimming at V came to 6 bases and at J to 3 bases, leaving 7 bases not matched to a gene. Germline CDR1 is MNHEY and CDR2 is SVGAGI. This CDR3 has 14 residues. This CDR3 is CASSPGQGLYEQYF. Here the CDR3 DNA reads TGTGCCAGCAGCCCCGGACAGGGACTCTACGAGCAGTACTTC.

The chain carries TRBV18 and TRBJ2-3; D is unresolved. The germline CDR1 and CDR2 sequences are KGHSH and LQKENI. V lost 0 bases and J 4 bases, leaving 5 bases between the germline ends. The CDR3 has 13 amino acids. CDR3 nucleotides: TGTGCCAGCTCACCACCGGTAGCAGATACGCAGTATTTT. Amino acids: CASSPPVADTQYF.

V is TRBV19 and J is TRBJ1-2; D is undetermined. The CDR3 length is 14 residues. Germline values: CDR1 LNHDA, CDR2 SQIVND (reference sequence). Trimming took 3 bases from V and 4 from J, leaving 12 bases between them. CDR3 sequence (DNA): TGTGCCAGTAGTATTGGCGGGCAGCCCTATGGCTACACCTTC. Protein: CASSIGGQPYGYTF.

In regard to this clone: Other nucleotide sequences in the sample specify the same CDR3. The V call is TRBV5-1, the J call TRBJ2-5; tentatively, D is TRBD2 (5 bases). V lost 1 base to trimming and J lost 7 bases, with 11 bases between them. CDR1 and CDR2 from the germline V gene are SGHRS and YFSETQ. This CDR3 contains 13 residues. CDR3 amino acids: CASSLPGKGTQYF. CDR3 in DNA: TGCGCCAGCAGCTTGCCGGGAAAGGGGACCCAGTACTTC.